These T cell receptor beta chains were read from a single sample in a study of blood T cell repertoires in COVID-19. Libraries were prepared by immunoSEQ multiplex PCR; TCRdb keeps only in-frame clonotypes and omits some of them. The sample records fewer than 200,000 clones, just over 85% being singletons. Source material: PBMCs or T cells enriched from blood (not recorded which). The receptors here all came from a woman aged 18-35 years who had recovered from COVID-19. Each CDR3 is given with its conserved first and last residue. The D gene is left open where the match is weak. For some rows the clone size is stated as once, few or many, or as a class when expanded; others skip it.

13	TRBJ2-5	-	-	TRBV11-2	TGTGCCAGCAGCTTAGAGCGCCGGGAGACCCAGTACTTC	CASSLERRETQYF
15	TRBJ1-5	-	-	TRBV28	TGTGCCAGCAGTCGACTTCGAGGAGGGGCTCAGCCCCAGCATTTT	CASSRLRGGAQPQHF
12	TRBJ2-1	-	-	TRBV27	TGTGCCAGCAGTTTTCGGAGGGATGAGCAGTTCTTC	CASSFRRDEQFF
15	TRBJ1-2	-	TRBD1	TRBV5-4	TGTGCCAGCAGCTCGCCGGGGGACAGCTTCTATGGCTACACCTTC	CASSSPGDSFYGYTF
14	TRBJ1-5	-	TRBD1	TRBV20-1	TGCAGTGCTAGTTGGACAGGGGGGAATCAGCCCCAGCATTTT	CSASWTGGNQPQHF
15	TRBJ1-4	-	-	TRBV5-6	TGTGCCAGCAGCTTGGGGCCGGGATTTAATGAAAAACTGTTTTTT	CASSLGPGFNEKLFF
16	TRBJ1-1	once	TRBD1	TRBV5-1	TGCGCCAGCGGCCCTACAGGGGGCGGCACGAACACTGAAGCTTTCTTT	CASGPTGGGTNTEAFF
17	TRBJ2-7	-	TRBD2	TRBV28	TGTGCCAGCAGTCCCCACCAGACTAGCGGGAGGTGGAACGAGCAGTACTTC	CASSPHQTSGRWNEQYF
16	TRBJ2-1	-	TRBD1	TRBV19	TGTGCCAGTAGTGGAAATGGGGACAGGGGGCTTCTGGAGCAGTTCTTC	CASSGNGDRGLLEQFF
18	TRBJ2-3	-	TRBD2	TRBV9	TGTGCCAGCAGCGGACCCCGCACAGCGGGAGGATCTACCGATACGCAGTATTTT	CASSGPRTAGGSTDTQYF
14	TRBJ1-1	-	-	TRBV11-1	TGTGCCAGCAGCTTGAGTACAGGGAGCACTGAAGCTTTCTTT	CASSLSTGSTEAFF
11	TRBJ2-5	-	-	TRBV3-1/TRBV3-2	TGTGCCAGCAGTTCACAAGAGACCCAGTACTTC	CASSSQETQYF
15	TRBJ2-3	-	-	TRBV5-4	TGTGCCAGCAGCTTCGGGGGGCACCTAACAGATACGCAGTATTTT	CASSFGGHLTDTQYF
16	TRBJ2-2	-	TRBD2	TRBV19	TGTGCCAGTAGAAGTAGGGTAGCGGGGTACACCGGGGAGCTGTTTTTT	CASRSRVAGYTGELFF
15	TRBJ2-7	-	TRBD1	TRBV5-8	TGTGCCAGCAGCATAGCCGGGACAGGGCGATCGGAGCAGTACTTC	CASSIAGTGRSEQYF
14	TRBJ2-1	-	TRBD2	TRBV19	TGTGCCAGTAGTATTCGAGCTAGCGGCGATGAGCAGTTCTTC	CASSIRASGDEQFF
16	TRBJ1-3	once	-	TRBV28	TGTGCCAGCAGTCCCCCCAGGGCCACCTCTGGAAACACCATATATTTT	CASSPPRATSGNTIYF